This TCR beta chain appears in the sequencing data of a study of T cells in localized non-small cell lung cancer. A remark on this clone: The antigen remains undetermined.

The table came from immunoSEQ multiplex PCR; TCRdb's copy has only in-frame clones and leaves some out. The sample shows tens of thousands of clones, about 81% of them seen only once. Study outcomes and limitations: Uninvolved adjacent lung had more T cell clonality than any other tissue, topping tumor. Without multi-region sequencing, intratumor heterogeneity could not be excluded. Appearing in adjacent lung were a median roughly 60 of the top 100 tumor clones. Longer overall survival accompanied higher blood T cell density.

The CDR3 consists of 14 residues. Germline CDR1 SGHRS, CDR2 YFSETQ. V lost 4 bases and J lost 3; bases outside the gene matches: 5. The starting material was peripheral blood, obtained before any cancer treatment. This chain uses TRBV5-1 with TRBJ2-5; 8 bases line up with TRBD1. The origin of this receptor is a woman aged 35 to 75 with stage I lung adenocarcinoma. CDR3 DNA sequence: TGCGCCAGCAGCATATCAGGGGGCGAAGAGACCCAGTACTTC. Residues: CASSISGGEETQYF.